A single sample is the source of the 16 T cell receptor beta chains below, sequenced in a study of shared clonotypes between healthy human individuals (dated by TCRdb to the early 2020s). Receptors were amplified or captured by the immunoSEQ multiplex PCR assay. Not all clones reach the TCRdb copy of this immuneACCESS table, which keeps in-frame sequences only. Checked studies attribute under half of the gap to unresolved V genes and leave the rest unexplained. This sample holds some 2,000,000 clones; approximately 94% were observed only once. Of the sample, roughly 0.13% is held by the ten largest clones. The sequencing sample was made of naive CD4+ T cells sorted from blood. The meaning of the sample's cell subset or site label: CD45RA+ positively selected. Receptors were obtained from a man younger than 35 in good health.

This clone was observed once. In DNA form, the CDR3 reads TGTGCCTGGGTGTCCCTCGGACAGGGGGCCGGGGGCTACACCTTC. Encoded protein: CAWVSLGQGAGGYTF. The genes are TRBV30 and TRBJ1-2, with 11 bases fitting TRBD1. Germline values: CDR1 GTSNPN, CDR2 SVGIG (reference sequence). V trimming: 5 bases; J trimming: 8 bases; junction bases outside the gene matches: 13. The CDR3 covers 15 residues.

The DNA of the CDR3 is TGTGCCAGCAGCAGGGGGCCGAGCTCCTACGAGCAGTACTTC. This translates into CASSRGPSSYEQYF. The chain is built from TRBV7-9 and TRBJ2-7; 7 bases agree with TRBD1. Germline CDR1 SEHNR, CDR2 FQNEAQ (reference sequence). V lost 5 bases, J lost 0 bases, and 4 bases stayed unmatched. The length of the CDR3 is 14 residues.

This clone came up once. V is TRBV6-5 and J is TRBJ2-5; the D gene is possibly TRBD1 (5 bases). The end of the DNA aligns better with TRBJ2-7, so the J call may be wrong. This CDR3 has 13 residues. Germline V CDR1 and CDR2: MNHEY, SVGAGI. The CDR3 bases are TGTGCCAGCAGTTACCAGGGCGTGGGCGAGCAGTACTTC. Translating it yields CASSYQGVGEQYF.

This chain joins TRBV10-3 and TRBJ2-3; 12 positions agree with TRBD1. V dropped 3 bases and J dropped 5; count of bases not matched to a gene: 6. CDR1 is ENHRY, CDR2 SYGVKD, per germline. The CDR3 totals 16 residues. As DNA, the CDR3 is TGTGCCATCAGTGACCTGGGACAGGGGGCAAGAGATACGCAGTATTTT. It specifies CAISDLGQGARDTQYF.

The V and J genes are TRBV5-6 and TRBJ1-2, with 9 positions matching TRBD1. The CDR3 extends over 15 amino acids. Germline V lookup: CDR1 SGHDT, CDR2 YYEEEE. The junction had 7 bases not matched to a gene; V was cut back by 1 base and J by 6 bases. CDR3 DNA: TGTGCCAGCAGCTTGCTCATCGGACAGGGGAATGGCTACACCTTC. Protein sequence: CASSLLIGQGNGYTF.

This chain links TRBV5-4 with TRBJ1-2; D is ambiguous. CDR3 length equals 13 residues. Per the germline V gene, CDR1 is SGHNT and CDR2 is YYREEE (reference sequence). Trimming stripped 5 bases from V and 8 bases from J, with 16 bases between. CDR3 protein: CASSLSEVVGYTF. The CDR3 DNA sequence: TGTGCCAGCAGTTTATCAGAGGTGGTGGGCTACACCTTC.

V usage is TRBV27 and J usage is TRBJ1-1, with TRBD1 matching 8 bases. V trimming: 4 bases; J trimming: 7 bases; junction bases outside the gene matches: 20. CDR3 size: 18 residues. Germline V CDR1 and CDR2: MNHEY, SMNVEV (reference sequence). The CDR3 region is CASSSPEKDRAEVDEAFF. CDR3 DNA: TGTGCCAGCAGTTCTCCCGAGAAGGACAGGGCGGAGGTGGATGAAGCTTTCTTT.

In DNA, the CDR3 is TGTGCCAGCAGTGGGACAGGGTACAATGAGCAGTTCTTC. Translated, it gives CASSGTGYNEQFF. The rearrangement links TRBV25-1 to TRBJ2-1; 8 bases agree with TRBD1. Trimming cost V 4 bases and J 4 bases; bases outside gene matches: 0. The CDR3 loop spans 13 amino acids. Germline CDR1 and CDR2: MGHDK and SYGVNS. The complete variable domain, with remaining parts taken from reference TRBV25-1 and TRBJ2-1, reads EADIYQTPRYLVIGTGKKITLECSQTMGHDKMYWYQQDPGMELHLIHYSYGVNSTEKGDLSSESTVSRIRTEHFPLTLESARPSHTSQYLCASSGTGYNEQFFGPGTRLTVL.

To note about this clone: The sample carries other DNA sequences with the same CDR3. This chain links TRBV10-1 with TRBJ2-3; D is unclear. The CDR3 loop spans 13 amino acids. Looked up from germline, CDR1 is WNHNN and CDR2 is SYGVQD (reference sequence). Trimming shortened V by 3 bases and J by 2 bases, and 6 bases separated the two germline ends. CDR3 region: CASSEGVTDTQYF. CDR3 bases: TGCGCCAGCAGTGAAGGAGTCACAGATACGCAGTATTTT.

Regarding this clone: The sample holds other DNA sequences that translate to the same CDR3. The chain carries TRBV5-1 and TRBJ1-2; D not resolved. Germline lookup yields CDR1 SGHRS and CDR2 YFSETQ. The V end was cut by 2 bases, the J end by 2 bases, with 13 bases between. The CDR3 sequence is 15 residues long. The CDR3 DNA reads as TGCGCCAGCAGCTTAGCGGGCGGTTTAAACTATGGCTACACCTTC. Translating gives CASSLAGGLNYGYTF.

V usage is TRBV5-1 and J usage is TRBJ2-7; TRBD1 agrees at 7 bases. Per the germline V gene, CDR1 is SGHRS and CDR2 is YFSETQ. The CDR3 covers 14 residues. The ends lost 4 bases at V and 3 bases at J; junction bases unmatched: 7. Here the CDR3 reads CASSGGQVGYEQYF. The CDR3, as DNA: TGCGCCAGCAGCGGTGGACAGGTGGGCTACGAGCAGTACTTC.

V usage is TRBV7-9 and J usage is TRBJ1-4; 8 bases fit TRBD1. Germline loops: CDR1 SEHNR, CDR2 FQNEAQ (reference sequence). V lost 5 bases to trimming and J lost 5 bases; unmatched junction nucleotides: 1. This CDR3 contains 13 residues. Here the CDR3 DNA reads TGTGCCAGCAGCAACAGGGGGAATGAAAAACTGTTTTTT. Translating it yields CASSNRGNEKLFF.

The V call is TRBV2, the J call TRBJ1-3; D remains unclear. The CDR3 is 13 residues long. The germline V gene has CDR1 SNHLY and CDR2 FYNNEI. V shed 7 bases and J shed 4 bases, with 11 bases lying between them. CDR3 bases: TGTGCCAGCATGCTGGATCCGGGAAACACCATATATTTT. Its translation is CASMLDPGNTIYF.

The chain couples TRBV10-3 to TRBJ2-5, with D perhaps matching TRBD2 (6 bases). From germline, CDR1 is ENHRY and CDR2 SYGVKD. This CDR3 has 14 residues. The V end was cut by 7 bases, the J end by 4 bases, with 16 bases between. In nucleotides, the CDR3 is TGTGCCATCACGCAGGAGCGGGCCGCAGAGACCCAGTACTTC. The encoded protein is CAITQERAAETQYF.

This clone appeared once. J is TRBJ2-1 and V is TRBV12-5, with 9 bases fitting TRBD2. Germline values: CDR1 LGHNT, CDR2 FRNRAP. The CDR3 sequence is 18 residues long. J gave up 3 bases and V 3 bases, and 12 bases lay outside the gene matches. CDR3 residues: CASGFNGMTSGGYNEQFF. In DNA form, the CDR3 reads TGTGCTAGTGGTTTCAACGGGATGACTAGCGGAGGCTACAATGAGCAGTTCTTC. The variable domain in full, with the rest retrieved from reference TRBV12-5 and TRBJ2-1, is DARVTQTPRHKVTEMGQEVTMRCQPILGHNTVFWYRQTMMQGLELLAYFRNRAPLDDSGMPKDRFSAEMPDATLATLKIQPSEPRDSAVYFCASGFNGMTSGGYNEQFFGPGTRLTVL.

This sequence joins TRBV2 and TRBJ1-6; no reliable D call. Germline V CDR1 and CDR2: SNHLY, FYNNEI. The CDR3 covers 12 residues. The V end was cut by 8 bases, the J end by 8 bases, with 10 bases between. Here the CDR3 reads CASSPGYSPLHF. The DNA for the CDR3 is TGTGCCAGCTCTCCGGGATATTCACCCCTCCACTTT.